The 5 T cell receptor beta chains below all came from one sample that was sequenced in a study of T-cell reconstitution after alpha-beta-depleted transplantation in children. Unique molecular identifiers were incorporated when the TCRbeta library was constructed. TCRdb re-analysed the PCR reads in MiXCR, keeping a single row per CDR3 protein. The profile shows fewer than 250,000 distinct CDR3 sequences, about a sixth of them singletons. This material consisted of PBMCs, mostly from graft donor cells, taken 360 days after TCRalphabeta/CD19-depleted stem cell transplant. The receptor set was obtained from a male patient between 2 and 15 years old who had a stem cell transplant for acute lymphoblastic leukemia, so the T cells may come from the graft donor.

Only a few counts were recorded for this clonotype. V usage is TRBV11-2 and J usage is TRBJ2-4; 9 bases map to TRBD2. Trimming removed 2 bases from V and 8 bases from J; junction bases left unmatched: 10. CDR3 length equals 16 residues. Germline CDR1 SGHAT, CDR2 FQNNGV. The CDR3 DNA reads as TGTGCCAGCAGCTTAAACCCTAGCGGGATAGGGGACATTCAGTACTTC. Translated, it gives CASSLNPSGIGDIQYF.

This clonotype was seen at least ten times. The genes are TRBV4-2 and TRBJ2-5; D ambiguous. The CDR3 is made up of 13 amino acids. Per germline, CDR1 LGHNA and CDR2 YNFKEQ. V lost 3 bases to trimming and J lost 3 bases, with 8 bases between them. Here the CDR3 DNA reads TGTGCCAGCAGCCATCTTGACGAAGAGACCCAGTACTTC. Protein sequence: CASSHLDEETQYF.

This chain uses TRBV7-8 with TRBJ2-3; 11 bases are a match to TRBD1. This CDR3 has 15 amino acids. The junction had 3 bases not matched to a gene; V was cut back by 3 bases and J by 4 bases. CDR1 SGHVS and CDR2 FQNEAQ come from the germline V gene. Here the CDR3 reads CASSLGQGVSDTQYF. CDR3 DNA: TGTGCCAGCAGCTTGGGACAGGGGGTGTCAGATACGCAGTATTTT. The full variable domain, in which reference TRBV7-8 and TRBJ2-3 provide the parts outside the CDR3, is GAGVSQSPRYKVAKRGQDVALRCDPISGHVSLFWYQQALGQGPEFLTYFQNEAQLDKSGLPSDRFFAERPEGSVSTLKIQRTQQEDSAVYLCASSLGQGVSDTQYFGPGTRLTVL.

There are many counts of this clonotype. The rearrangement joins TRBV5-1 to TRBJ2-5; D possibly corresponds to TRBD2 (5 bases). Germline V CDR1 and CDR2: SGHRS, YFSETQ. This CDR3 has 15 residues. The V end was cut by 0 bases, the J end by 2 bases, with 11 bases between. The CDR3 region has the DNA TGCGCCAGCAGCTTGGCTACAGCGGCGCAAGAGACCCAGTACTTC. It codes for CASSLATAAQETQYF.

The rearrangement joins TRBV30 to TRBJ2-2, with 7 bases matching TRBD1. Germline V CDR1 and CDR2: GTSNPN, SVGIG (reference sequence). This CDR3 has 17 amino acids. The V and J ends lost 0 bases and 0 bases, in that order; junction bases with no gene match: 7. The CDR3 is CAWSVDRAFPNTGELFF. For the CDR3, the DNA is TGTGCCTGGAGTGTTGACAGGGCCTTCCCGAACACCGGGGAGCTGTTTTTT. Supplemented by reference TRBV30 and TRBJ2-2, the full variable domain reads SQTIHQWPATLVQPVGSPLSLECTVEGTSNPNLYWYRQAAGRGLQLLFYSVGIGQISSEVPQNLSASRPQDRQFILSSKKLLLSDSGFYLCAWSVDRAFPNTGELFFGEGSRLTVL.